These 23 T cell receptor beta chains share one sample of origin, sequenced in a study of shared T cell receptors in the human thymus. Only in-frame clones appear in the TCRdb table, and some are missing; sequencing was by immunoSEQ multiplex PCR. In the table there are about 730,000 clones, over 75% of which are singletons. These records were also assigned to another study, of human thymus T cells.

The material sequenced was thymocytes. These receptors were collected from a girl under three years old with a congenital heart defect.

The V call is TRBV5-1, the J call TRBJ1-1, with 8 bases that match TRBD1. Germline V gene sequence: CDR1 SGHRS, CDR2 YFSETQ. CDR3 length: 11 residues. V was pared by 4 bases and J by 11 bases, with 4 bases of the junction left unmatched. This CDR3 is CASSDRGLAFF. DNA of the CDR3: TGCGCCAGCAGCGACAGGGGATTGGCTTTCTTT.

This clone was detected once. The chain joins TRBV5-4 to TRBJ1-2, with a weak D call TRBD1 (6 bases). Trimming took 7 bases from V and 6 from J, leaving 16 bases between them. There are 13 residues in the CDR3. Germline V gene data show CDR1 as SGHNT and CDR2 as YYREEE (reference sequence). The CDR3 DNA is TGTGCCAGCGGCCTGGCAGGGGTCGATGGCTACACCTTC. Its translation: CASGLAGVDGYTF. Full variable domain (missing parts from reference TRBV5-4 and TRBJ1-2): ETGVTQSPTHLIKTRGQQVTLRCSSQSGHNTVSWYQQALGQGPQFIFQYYREEENGRGNFPPRFSGLQFPNYSSELNVNALELDDSALYLCASGLAGVDGYTFGSGTRLTVV.

The chain uses TRBV5-4 and TRBJ1-2; D possibly corresponds to TRBD1 (6 bases). Trimming left V 2 bases short and J 5 bases short, with 13 bases between. The CDR3 runs to 14 residues. Germline assignment: CDR1 SGHNT and CDR2 YYREEE (reference sequence). The CDR3 is CASSLNGTRYGYTF. As DNA, the CDR3 is TGTGCCAGCAGCTTAAACGGGACAAGATATGGCTACACCTTC.

V is TRBV4-2 and J is TRBJ2-7; 7 nucleotides line up with TRBD1. Trimming took 0 bases from V and 3 from J; bases not matched to a gene: 5. There are 15 residues in the CDR3. From germline, CDR1 is LGHNA and CDR2 YNFKEQ. The CDR3: CASSQDWDSFYEQYF. In nucleotides, the CDR3 is TGTGCCAGCAGCCAAGACTGGGACAGTTTCTACGAGCAGTACTTC.

The J gene is TRBJ2-3, the V gene TRBV6-5, with D uncertain. The CDR3 is 11 amino acids. V dropped 6 bases and J dropped 7 bases, with 8 bases sitting between them. The germline V gene has CDR1 MNHEY and CDR2 SVGAGI. In DNA form, the CDR3 reads TGTGCCAGCAGCGAGTTCCATACGCAGTATTTT. This gives the protein CASSEFHTQYF.

J is TRBJ1-1 and V is TRBV2; D remains unclear. CDR3 length: 19 amino acids. CDR1 is SNHLY and CDR2 is FYNNEI in the germline V gene. The V end was cut by 2 bases, the J end by 4 bases, with 26 bases between. CDR3 sequence: CASSERPNTGGWWSTEAFF. In DNA form, the CDR3 reads TGTGCCAGCAGTGAAAGGCCGAACACCGGAGGATGGTGGTCCACTGAAGCTTTCTTT.

The rearrangement links TRBV19 to TRBJ2-7, with 7 bases fitting TRBD2. J was trimmed by 4 bases and V by 6 bases; bases with no gene match: 12. The germline V gene encodes CDR1 LNHDA and CDR2 SQIVND (reference sequence). This CDR3 has 15 amino acids. CDR3 in DNA: TGTGCCAGTAGGGGGAGGGCTGATCCCCGTTACGAGCAGTACTTC. Translated, it gives CASRGRADPRYEQYF.

The chain uses TRBV9 and TRBJ2-7, with 11 bases aligning to TRBD2. The CDR3 has 14 amino acids. Trimming removed 3 bases from V and 6 bases from J; junction bases left unmatched: 5. Germline values: CDR1 SGDLS, CDR2 YYNGEE. CDR3 DNA: TGTGCCAGCAGCGCCGCCGGGACTAGCGGCGAGCAGTACTTC. It specifies CASSAAGTSGEQYF.

The J gene is TRBJ2-5, the V gene TRBV9, with 8 bases identical to TRBD2. The germline V gene encodes CDR1 SGDLS and CDR2 YYNGEE. V was clipped by 3 bases and J by 5 bases; unmatched bases: 12. The CDR3 is 16 amino acids. The CDR3 region is CASSAEITGGHETQYF. As DNA, the CDR3 is TGTGCCAGCAGCGCCGAAATCACGGGGGGGCACGAGACCCAGTACTTC.

The rearrangement joins TRBV6-6 to TRBJ2-2; possibly TRBD2 for D (5 bases). The CDR3 spans 14 residues. Germline CDR1 MNHNY, CDR2 SVGAGI (reference sequence). The V end lost 5 bases, the J end lost 7 bases, and 14 bases lay between the germline ends. The CDR3 nucleotides read TGTGCCAGCAGTCCCGGGATAGCTGTCGGGGAGCTGTTTTTT. Encoded protein: CASSPGIAVGELFF.

This clone turned up a few times. V is TRBV19 and J is TRBJ2-3; 14 nucleotides agree with TRBD2. CDR1 is LNHDA, CDR2 SQIVND, per germline (reference sequence). This CDR3 is 18 amino acids long. The trim removed 1 base at V and 3 bases at J, leaving 6 bases unmatched. The CDR3 reads CASSIGTTSGGATDTQYF. Written as DNA, the CDR3 is TGTGCCAGTAGTATAGGGACGACTAGCGGGGGGGCTACAGATACGCAGTATTTT.

The chain carries TRBV23-1 and TRBJ1-4; TRBD1 might be the D (5 bases). TRBV23-1 is an open reading frame whose function is uncertain. The V end was cut by 4 bases, the J end by 7 bases, with 10 bases between. This CDR3 is 13 amino acids long. Written as DNA, the CDR3 is TGCGCCAGCAGTCCCCTGACAGTTGAAAAACTGTTTTTT. Its translation is CASSPLTVEKLFF.

The rearrangement uses TRBV7-8 and TRBJ1-1; the D gene is possibly TRBD1 (6 bases). The CDR3 is 18 residues long. Germline values: CDR1 SGHVS, CDR2 FQNEAQ. The V gene lost 5 bases and the J gene lost 0 bases, with 22 bases spanning the gap. The CDR3 sequence is CASSRGGTPGSMNTEAFF. The DNA for the CDR3 is TGTGCCAGCAGCCGAGGTGGGACACCGGGGTCGATGAACACTGAAGCTTTCTTT.

The genes are TRBV25-1 and TRBJ2-2, with 8 positions matching TRBD1. CDR1 MGHDK and CDR2 SYGVNS come from the germline V gene. The CDR3 totals 15 residues. The ends lost 7 bases at V and 0 bases at J; junction bases unmatched: 4. The CDR3 DNA reads as TGTGCCAGCACCAAGACAGGGGCGAACACCGGGGAGCTGTTTTTT. The encoded protein is CASTKTGANTGELFF.

The V and J genes are TRBV7-6 and TRBJ2-5, with D perhaps matching TRBD1 (5 bases). The germline CDR1 and CDR2 sequences are SGHVS and FNYEAQ. This CDR3 has 14 amino acids. Between the trimmed V and J ends, which lost 4 bases and 9 bases, there was a span of 18 bases. CDR3: CASSSTGQIGAQYF. CDR3 in DNA: TGTGCCAGCAGCTCAACCGGCCAGATAGGGGCCCAGTACTTC. The variable domain in full, with the rest retrieved from reference TRBV7-6 and TRBJ2-5, is GAGVSQSPRYKVTKRGQDVALRCDPISGHVSLYWYRQALGQGPEFLTYFNYEAQQDKSGLPNDRFSAERPEGSISTLTIQRTEQRDSAMYRCASSSTGQIGAQYFGPGTRLLVL.

This rearrangement joins TRBV7-6 to TRBJ1-1, with a tentative D call TRBD1 (6 bases). CDR1 is SGHVS, CDR2 FNYEAQ, per germline. There are 17 residues in the CDR3. Trimming cost V 5 bases and J 0 bases, with 19 bases left between them. The CDR3: CASSPPTWTDMNTEAFF. CDR3 bases: TGTGCCAGCAGCCCGCCAACCTGGACAGATATGAACACTGAAGCTTTCTTT.

This chain connects TRBV5-8 to TRBJ1-3; D is uncertain. The V end was cut by 4 bases, the J end by 0 bases, with 8 bases between. The CDR3 has 14 residues. The V gene's germline CDR1 is SGHTS and CDR2 YDEGEE. The CDR3 sequence: CASSPVCSGNTIYF. CDR3 coding DNA: TGTGCCAGCAGCCCCGTTTGCTCTGGAAACACCATATATTTT.

The chain couples TRBV11-2 to TRBJ2-3; 8 bases match TRBD2. The junction had 2 bases not matched to a gene; V was cut back by 2 bases and J by 1 base. Germline V lookup: CDR1 SGHAT, CDR2 FQNNGV. CDR3 length equals 15 residues. The CDR3 nucleotides read TGTGCCAGCAGCTTAAGCGGGGGTTGCACAGATACGCAGTATTTT. Protein product: CASSLSGGCTDTQYF.

The gene calls are TRBV10-3 and TRBJ2-1, with D uncertain. The CDR3 is 15 residues long. The germline V and J ends were trimmed by 0 bases and 1 base, with 7 bases remaining between them. CDR1 ENHRY and CDR2 SYGVKD come from the germline V gene. The DNA for the CDR3 is TGTGCCATCAGTGAGTCGTTGTCTTCCTACAATGAGCAGTTCTTC. It is translated as CAISESLSSYNEQFF.

The sample holds one count of this clone. The genes are TRBV5-6 and TRBJ1-2, with a weak D call TRBD1 (6 bases). Looked up from germline, CDR1 is SGHDT and CDR2 is YYEEEE. The CDR3 runs to 12 residues. V was clipped by 2 bases and J by 7 bases, with 9 bases between them. The CDR3 loop reads CASSFGQLGYTF. CDR3 sequence (DNA): TGTGCCAGCAGCTTCGGACAGCTTGGCTACACCTTC.

This clone was counted a few times. The V gene is TRBV10-3, the J gene TRBJ1-3; D remains unclear. Trimming took off 11 bases at V and 2 bases at J, with 16 bases between the two ends. Germline-derived CDR1 and CDR2 are ENHRY and SYGVKD. The CDR3 sequence is 14 residues long. In DNA, the CDR3 is TGTGCCTCGCGTGACGGGGTACCTGGAAACACCATATATTTT. Protein: CASRDGVPGNTIYF.

The rearrangement uses TRBV7-8 and TRBJ1-5; 10 nucleotides agree with TRBD1. Trimming at V came to 4 bases and at J to 1 base, leaving 4 bases not matched to a gene. This CDR3 spans 16 amino acids. Germline CDR1 reads SGHVS; CDR2 reads FQNEAQ. CDR3 in amino acids: CASSSGQGKSNQPQHF. CDR3 in DNA: TGTGCCAGCAGCTCGGGACAGGGGAAGAGCAATCAGCCCCAGCATTTT.

V gene TRBV5-5 combines with J gene TRBJ1-1; D gene unclear. The V and J ends lost 0 bases and 1 base respectively, with 25 bases between them. The V gene's germline CDR1 is SGHKS and CDR2 YYEKEE (reference sequence). CDR3 length: 20 amino acids. CDR3 amino acids: CASSLEEITESPTANTEAFF. CDR3 sequence (DNA): TGTGCCAGCAGCTTGGAGGAGATTACGGAGTCCCCTACGGCGAACACTGAAGCTTTCTTT.